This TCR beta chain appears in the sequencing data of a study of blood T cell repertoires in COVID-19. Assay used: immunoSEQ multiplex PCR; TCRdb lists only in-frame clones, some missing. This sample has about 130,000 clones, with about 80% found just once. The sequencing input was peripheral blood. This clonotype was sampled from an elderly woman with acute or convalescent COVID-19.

The CDR3 DNA follows: TGTGCCAGCAGTGTCCCCCGGGACAGACCCTATCCTTCCTACGAGCAGTACTTC. It translates to CASSVPRDRPYPSYEQYF. The gene calls are TRBV6-1 and TRBJ2-7, with 7 bases aligning to TRBD1. The CDR3 contains 18 residues. From germline, CDR1 is MNHNS and CDR2 SASEGT. With 4 bases clipped from V and 1 base from J, the junction kept 16 bases outside the gene matches.